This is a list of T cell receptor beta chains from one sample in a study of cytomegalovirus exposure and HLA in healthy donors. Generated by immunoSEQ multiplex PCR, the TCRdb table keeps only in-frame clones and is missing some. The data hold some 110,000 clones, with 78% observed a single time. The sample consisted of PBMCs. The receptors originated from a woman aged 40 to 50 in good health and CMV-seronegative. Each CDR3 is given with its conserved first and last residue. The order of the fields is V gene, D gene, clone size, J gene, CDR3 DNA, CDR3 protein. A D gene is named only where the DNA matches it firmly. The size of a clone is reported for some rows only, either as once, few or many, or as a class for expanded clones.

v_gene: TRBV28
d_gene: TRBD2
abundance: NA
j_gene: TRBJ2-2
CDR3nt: TGTGCCAGCACCCTCCGGAGGACTAGCGGGAATTTGGACGGGGAGCTGTTTTTT
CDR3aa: CASTLRRTSGNLDGELFF

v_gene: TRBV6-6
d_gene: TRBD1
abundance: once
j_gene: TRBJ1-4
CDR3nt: TGTGCCAGCAGTTTCCCCGGGACAGCTAATGAAAAACTGTTTTTT
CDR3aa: CASSFPGTANEKLFF

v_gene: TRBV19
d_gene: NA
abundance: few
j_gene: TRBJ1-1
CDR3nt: TGTGCCAGTATGGGGCACCTGAACACTGAAGCTTTCTTT
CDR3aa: CASMGHLNTEAFF

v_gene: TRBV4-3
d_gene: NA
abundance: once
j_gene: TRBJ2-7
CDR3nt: TGCGCCAGCAGCCAAGAAGGTGGTAGAGGGTTCGAGCAGTACTTC
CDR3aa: CASSQEGGRGFEQYF

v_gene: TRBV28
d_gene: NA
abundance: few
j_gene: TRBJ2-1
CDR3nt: TGTGCCAGCAGTTTGGGCTCAGGGTTCGGCTCCTACAATGAGCAGTTCTTC
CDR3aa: CASSLGSGFGSYNEQFF

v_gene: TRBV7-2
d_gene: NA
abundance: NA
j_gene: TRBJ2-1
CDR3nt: TGTGCCAGCAGCTTAGCGCTGGCGGCTTACAATGAGCAGTTCTTC
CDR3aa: CASSLALAAYNEQFF

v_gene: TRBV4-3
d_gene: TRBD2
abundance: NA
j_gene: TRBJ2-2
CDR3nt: TGCGCCAGCAGCCACCCTGGACTAGCGGCCGGGGAGCTGTTTTTT
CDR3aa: CASSHPGLAAGELFF

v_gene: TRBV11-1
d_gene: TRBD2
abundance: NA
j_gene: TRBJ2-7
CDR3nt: TGTGCCAGCAGCTTCCGTAGCGGGGCCCCTAGCTCCTACGAGCAGTACTTC
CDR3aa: CASSFRSGAPSSYEQYF

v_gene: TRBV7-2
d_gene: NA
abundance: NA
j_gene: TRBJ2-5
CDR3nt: TGTGCCAGCAGACTTCGTTTAGAGACCCAGTACTTC
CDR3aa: CASRLRLETQYF

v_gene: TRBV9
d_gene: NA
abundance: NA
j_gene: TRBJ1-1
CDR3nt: TGTGCCAGCAGCACGGCCGGAGGGACTGAAGCTTTCTTT
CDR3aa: CASSTAGGTEAFF

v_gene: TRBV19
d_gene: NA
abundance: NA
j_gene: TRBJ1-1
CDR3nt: TGTGCCACAAGCACAGGATTAGGAAACACTGAAGCTTTCTTT
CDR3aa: CATSTGLGNTEAFF

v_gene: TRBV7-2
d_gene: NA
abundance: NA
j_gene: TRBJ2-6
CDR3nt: TGTGCCAGCAGCCTTCTCGGTTTACCCGCCTCTGGGGCCAACGTCCTGACTTTC
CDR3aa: CASSLLGLPASGANVLTF

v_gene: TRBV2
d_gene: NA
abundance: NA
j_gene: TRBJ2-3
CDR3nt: TGTGCCAGCACTGGACAGAGCACAGATACGCAGTATTTT
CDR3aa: CASTGQSTDTQYF

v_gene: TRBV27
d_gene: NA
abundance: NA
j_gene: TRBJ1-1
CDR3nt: TGTGCCAGCAGAATACAGGCTAACACTGAAGCTTTCTTT
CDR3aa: CASRIQANTEAFF

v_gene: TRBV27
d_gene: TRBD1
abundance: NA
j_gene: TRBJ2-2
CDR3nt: TGTGCCAGCATGGGACAGGGGGGCACCGGGGAGCTGTTTTTT
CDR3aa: CASMGQGGTGELFF

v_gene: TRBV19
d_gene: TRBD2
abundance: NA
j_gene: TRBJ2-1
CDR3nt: TGTGCCAGTAGTATAGGACGGGAGGGGGAGCAGTTCTTC
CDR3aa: CASSIGREGEQFF

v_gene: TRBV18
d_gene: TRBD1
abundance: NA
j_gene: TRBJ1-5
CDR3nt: TGTGCCAGCTCACCGGAACTTCAGGGGGGAAATCAGCCCCAGCATTTT
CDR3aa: CASSPELQGGNQPQHF